Here is one T cell receptor beta chain with its context. What it recognizes is unknown. There are 13 residues in the CDR3. Trimming left V 5 bases short and J 0 bases short, with 5 bases between. The germline V gene encodes CDR1 MNHEY and CDR2 SMNVEV (reference sequence). The data are from a study of T-cell reconstitution after alpha-beta-depleted transplantation in children. The study's findings and limits: There were some patients whose high TCRbeta diversity at day 60 came from surviving recipient T cells and thymic progenitors. Newly generated T cells supplied most T-cell counts and diversity one year post-transplant. Expanded graft clones numbering several hundred reportedly gave rise to alpha-beta T cells about two months after transplant.

Library preparation (for TCRbeta) was performed with unique molecular identifiers. MiXCR, applied by TCRdb to the PCR reads, yields one record per CDR3 protein. The table has some 100,000 distinct CDR3 sequences, about 25% seen once. V is TRBV27 and J is TRBJ1-3, with no clear D. The sequence derives from a boy aged 2 to 9 with acute lymphoblastic leukemia, due to receive a stem cell transplant. The sequencing here drew on PBMCs, taken before TCRalphabeta/CD19-depleted stem cell transplant. CDR3 loop: CASSTNSGNTIYF. The CDR3 nucleotides are TGTGCCAGCAGTACGAACTCTGGAAACACCATATATTTT.